Shown below are 24 T cell receptor beta chains from a single sample sequenced in a study of naive and memory T cell subsets. Two oligonucleotides, mixed equimolar, formed the beta constant-region primer covering TRBC1 and TRBC2. Nested alpha and beta constant-region primers with the SP2 primer drove four PCR rounds on ligated cDNA. TCRdb processed the UMI-ligation and nested PCR reads anew with MiXCR; each CDR3 protein has one entry. The top ten clones hold 22% of a sample with about 22,000 distinct CDR3 sequences, more than 7% of them seen once. The source material was central memory CD8+ T cells from blood. These receptors were collected from a human donor in good health.

V is TRBV28 and J is TRBJ2-3; 10 bases align to TRBD1. Germline lookup yields CDR1 MDHEN and CDR2 SYDVKM. The CDR3 runs to 15 residues. Trimming at V came to 5 bases and at J to 2 bases, leaving 4 bases not matched to a gene. Here the CDR3 reads CASSLGTGATDTQYF. CDR3 nucleotides: TGTGCCAGCAGTCTAGGGACAGGGGCCACAGATACGCAGTATTTT.

This clonotype has just a few counts. The rearrangement links TRBV6-1 to TRBJ1-1, with D unresolved. The CDR3 sequence is 13 residues long. V was pared by 4 bases and J by 1 base, with 7 bases between. Germline V CDR1 and CDR2: MNHNS, SASEGT. CDR3 region: CASSAEGNTEAFF. For the CDR3, the DNA is TGTGCCAGCAGTGCAGAGGGGAACACTGAAGCTTTCTTT.

This clonotype showed up many times. The chain combines TRBV6-1 with TRBJ1-5; D possibly corresponds to TRBD1 (6 bases). The germline V gene encodes CDR1 MNHNS and CDR2 SASEGT. V dropped 7 bases and J dropped 1 base, with 11 bases sitting between them. The CDR3 covers 14 residues. Written as DNA, the CDR3 is TGTGCCAGCAACCCAGGGGAAAGCAATCAGCCCCAGCATTTT. Translation gives CASNPGESNQPQHF.

This clonotype was seen at least ten times. The V gene is TRBV6-4, the J gene TRBJ2-3; 10 bases line up with TRBD2. This CDR3 is 15 amino acids long. Looked up from germline, CDR1 is MRHNA and CDR2 is SNTAGT. J was trimmed by 1 base and V by 6 bases; bases with no gene match: 4. CDR3 nucleotides: TGTGCCAGCAGCCTCCTAGCGGGAGGCACAGATACGCAGTATTTT. Translating gives CASSLLAGGTDTQYF.

This clonotype was seen only a few times. The chain carries TRBV5-1 and TRBJ1-1; no definite D call. The V end was cut by 4 bases, the J end by 3 bases, with 10 bases between. Germline V gene lookup returns CDR1 SGHRS and CDR2 YFSETQ. The CDR3 contains 13 residues. The CDR3, as DNA: TGCGCCAGCAGCATCGCGTGGGACACTGAAGCTTTCTTT. This translates into CASSIAWDTEAFF.

This clonotype was seen many times. The chain links TRBV5-1 to TRBJ2-7; weak D call: TRBD2 (5 bases). This CDR3 is 12 amino acids long. The germline V and J ends were trimmed by 4 bases and 4 bases, with 9 bases remaining between them. The germline V gene has CDR1 SGHRS and CDR2 YFSETQ. The CDR3 region is CASSPGYYEQYF. As DNA, the CDR3 is TGCGCCAGCAGCCCGGGGTATTACGAGCAGTACTTC.

This clonotype has a count of ten or more. CDR3 sequence: CSARNPPGGDTDTQYF. CDR3 sequence (DNA): TGCAGTGCTAGAAATCCACCGGGGGGGGACACAGATACGCAGTATTTT. The chain links TRBV20-1 to TRBJ2-3; the match to TRBD2 covers 8 bases. Looked up from germline, CDR1 is DFQATT and CDR2 is SNEGSKA (reference sequence). The V segment lost 2 bases and the J segment 2 bases; nucleotides outside the gene matches: 9. The CDR3 sequence is 16 residues long.

This clonotype turned up a few times. The rearrangement links TRBV7-9 to TRBJ2-7, with D perhaps matching TRBD1 or TRBD2 (5 bases each). The V end was cut by 10 bases, the J end by 5 bases, with 18 bases between. The CDR3 sequence is 13 residues long. Germline assignment: CDR1 SEHNR and CDR2 FQNEAQ (reference sequence). DNA for the CDR3: TGTGCCACCGGGACGGCGAGTGGCCACGAGCAGTACTTC. Translating it yields CATGTASGHEQYF.

This clonotype is medium-sized by share. The chain employs TRBV7-9 and TRBJ1-4; D ambiguous. This CDR3 region has 16 residues. The ends were cut back, 4 bases at V and 3 bases at J, with 15 bases in the middle. CDR1 and CDR2 (germline): SEHNR, FQNEAQ (reference sequence). The CDR3 DNA is TGTGCCAGCAGCTCGCTTTCGAGTGCGGCTAATGAAAAACTGTTTTTT. It specifies CASSSLSSAANEKLFF.

This clonotype was counted between two and nine times. The chain uses TRBV19 and TRBJ2-7; D call uncertain. The germline V gene has CDR1 LNHDA and CDR2 SQIVND (reference sequence). This CDR3 contains 13 residues. Trimming pared 6 bases from V and 6 bases from J, leaving 15 bases between. For the CDR3, the DNA is TGTGCCAGTAGCTTTGGTGGTATCGGCGAGCAGTACTTC. It codes for CASSFGGIGEQYF. Using reference TRBV19 and TRBJ2-7 for the parts outside the CDR3, the full variable domain is DGGITQSPKYLFRKEGQNVTLSCEQNLNHDAMYWYRQDPGQGLRLIYYSQIVNDFQKGDIAEGYSVSREKKESFPLTVTSAQKNPTAFYLCASSFGGIGEQYFGPGTRLTVT.

This clonotype was counted between two and nine times. This rearrangement joins TRBV6-5 to TRBJ1-1; D gene unclear. Trimming stripped 0 bases from V and 1 base from J, with 0 bases between. Germline CDR1 and CDR2: MNHEY and SVGAGI. The CDR3 length is 12 residues. CDR3 DNA: TGTGCCAGCAGTTACTCGAACACTGAAGCTTTCTTT. Translating gives CASSYSNTEAFF.

This clonotype was recorded once. This may be a read error: a much more frequent sequence differs by one nucleotide. The chain employs TRBV6-6 and TRBJ1-3, with D possibly TRBD1 on 5 matching bases. From germline, CDR1 is MNHNY and CDR2 SVGAGI (reference sequence). The CDR3 consists of 15 residues. CDR3 loop: CAGGDGLDSGNSIYF. CDR3 bases: TGTGCCGGAGGGGACGGCCTTGACTCTGGAAACTCCATATATTTT.

This clonotype has just a few counts. J is TRBJ1-5 and V is TRBV7-8, with a tentative D call TRBD1 (6 bases). This CDR3 region has 14 residues. The ends were cut back, 5 bases at V and 7 bases at J, with 15 bases in the middle. Germline-derived CDR1 and CDR2 are SGHVS and FQNEAQ. The CDR3 region is CASSVNRAWQPQHF. The CDR3 DNA reads TGTGCCAGCAGCGTCAACAGGGCTTGGCAGCCCCAGCATTTT.

This clonotype was counted only a few times. The chain couples TRBV7-2 to TRBJ1-1; D is unclear. Trimming cost V 3 bases and J 4 bases, with 6 bases left between them. CDR3 size: 12 residues. Germline V gene lookup returns CDR1 SGHTA and CDR2 FQGNSA. The CDR3 here is CASSFLVTEAFF. The DNA of the CDR3 is TGTGCCAGCAGCTTCTTGGTCACTGAAGCTTTCTTT.

This clonotype was counted at least ten times. V gene TRBV6-5 combines with J gene TRBJ2-1; 8 nucleotides line up with TRBD1. Unmatched junction bases numbered 11, after V lost 7 bases and J lost 9 bases. CDR1 is MNHEY, CDR2 SVGAGI, per germline. This CDR3 comprises 14 residues. CDR3 sequence reads: CASNPSQGAGEQFF. The CDR3 nucleotides read TGTGCCAGCAACCCTTCCCAGGGGGCGGGTGAGCAGTTCTTC.

This clonotype was counted a few times. The CDR3 here is CASSIGMATGSPPEAFF. The DNA of the CDR3 is TGTGCCAGTAGTATAGGAATGGCTACAGGAAGTCCCCCTGAAGCTTTCTTT. The V call is TRBV19, the J call TRBJ1-1, with D tentatively TRBD1 (5 bases). The CDR3 spans 17 residues. Germline values: CDR1 LNHDA, CDR2 SQIVND (reference sequence). V lost 1 base, J lost 6 bases, and 21 bases lay in between.

At least ten counts were recorded for this clonotype. This chain links TRBV10-3 with TRBJ2-1; 7 nucleotides match TRBD2. J lost 3 bases, V lost 3 bases, and 8 bases had no gene match. The CDR3 covers 16 residues. Germline CDR1 and CDR2: ENHRY and SYGVKD. The CDR3 region is CAISDGLSGYYNEQFF. In DNA, the CDR3 is TGTGCCATCAGTGATGGGCTTAGCGGGTACTACAATGAGCAGTTCTTC.

This clonotype was observed at least ten times. The chain uses TRBV6-4 and TRBJ2-1; 14 bases match TRBD2. There are 16 residues in the CDR3. With V trimmed by 2 bases and J by 10 bases, 7 bases remained unmatched. CDR1 MRHNA and CDR2 SNTAGT come from the germline V gene. The CDR3, as DNA: TGTGCCAGCAGTGACGATGGGACTAGCGGGAGTAACGAGCAGTTCTTC. This encodes CASSDDGTSGSNEQFF.

The table lists this clonotype with a few counts. CDR3 loop: CASSQDVSRAQGGKSHEQYF. The DNA for the CDR3 is TGCGCCAGCAGCCAAGACGTTTCCCGGGCCCAAGGGGGAAAAAGCCACGAGCAGTACTTC. The chain has TRBV4-1 and TRBJ2-7; tentatively, D is TRBD1 (6 bases). CDR3 length equals 20 residues. Trimming removed 0 bases from V and 5 bases from J, with 29 bases in between. In germline, CDR1 is MGHRA, CDR2 YSYEKL.

This clonotype was observed at least ten times. The chain uses TRBV6-5 and TRBJ2-3; tentatively, D is TRBD2 (6 bases). The V gene lost 0 bases and the J gene lost 6 bases, with 13 bases spanning the gap. Germline-derived CDR1 and CDR2 are MNHEY and SVGAGI. The CDR3 spans 15 residues. The CDR3 DNA reads TGTGCCAGCAGTTACTCCCCGACTAGTTTGGATACGCAGTATTTT. The encoded protein is CASSYSPTSLDTQYF.

The rearrangement joins TRBV28 to TRBJ2-3; D is unclear. Germline V gives CDR1 MDHEN, CDR2 SYDVKM. V shed 7 bases and J shed 1 base, with 15 bases lying between them. The length of the CDR3 is 15 residues. The CDR3 sequence is CASIPPDSGTDTQYF. CDR3 in DNA: TGTGCCAGCATCCCTCCCGACTCGGGCACAGATACGCAGTATTTT. The complete variable domain, with remaining parts taken from reference TRBV28 and TRBJ2-3, reads DVKVTQSSRYLVKRTGEKVFLECVQDMDHENMFWYRQDPGLGLRLIYFSYDVKMKEKGDIPEGYSVSREKKERFSLILESASTNQTSMYLCASIPPDSGTDTQYFGPGTRLTVL.

This clonotype appeared many times. V gene TRBV29-1 combines with J gene TRBJ2-3, with D possibly matching TRBD2 (5 bases). Germline CDR1 SQVTM, CDR2 ANQGSEA. V gave up 2 bases and J gave up 2 bases, with 11 bases separating them. This CDR3 region has 14 residues. The CDR3 spells CSVERLPTTDTQYF. CDR3 nucleotide sequence: TGCAGCGTTGAACGACTACCTACCACAGATACGCAGTATTTT.

At least ten counts were recorded for this clonotype. The chain recombines TRBV28 with TRBJ2-1; a weak D match, TRBD1 (6 bases). In germline, CDR1 is MDHEN, CDR2 SYDVKM. Trimming took 3 bases from V and 8 from J, leaving 14 bases between them. CDR3 length: 14 residues. CDR3 sequence reads: CASSFLQGRDEQFF. The CDR3 DNA sequence: TGTGCCAGCAGTTTCTTACAGGGTAGGGATGAGCAGTTCTTC.

There are many counts of this clonotype. The V call is TRBV6-5, the J call TRBJ2-7; 10 nucleotides line up with TRBD1. Germline values: CDR1 MNHEY, CDR2 SVGAGI. After removal of 2 bases from V and 1 base from J, the junction contained 2 bases not matched to a gene. CDR3 length equals 15 residues. In DNA form, the CDR3 reads TGTGCCAGCAGTTACGGGACAGGGGCTTCCTACGAGCAGTACTTC. It yields the protein CASSYGTGASYEQYF.